This T cell receptor beta chain was identified in a study of molecular identifiers for immune sequencing clone quantification. TCRdb used MiXCR to reprocess the PCR reads, holding one entry per CDR3 protein. The sample lists 250,000 to 350,000 distinct CDR3 sequences; about a fifth were seen once. The V gene lost 5 bases and the J gene lost 3 bases, with 14 bases spanning the gap. CDR3 length: 15 residues. Germline CDR1 reads MNHEY; CDR2 reads SVGAGI. This clonotype was recorded at least ten times. What it binds is not known. Study-level points and caveats: Whereas naive cells kept under 1% of molecules in clones above 20 RNA copies, such clones held over 97% in effectors. Detection of one spiked Jurkat cell's TCR RNA reportedly worked in about a million naive cells.

Sequencing was carried out using naive CD8+ T cells from blood, with Jurkat cell RNA spiked in. As for subset: FACS-sorted CD8+CD4-CCR7+CD45RA+ naive T cells. The chain combines TRBV6-5 with TRBJ1-5; D possibly corresponds to TRBD1 (6 bases). This receptor was identified in a human donor in good health. Some libraries in this study had Jurkat cell RNA spiked in. CDR3 protein: CASSLTGFNNQPQHF. DNA of the CDR3: TGTGCCAGCAGTCTAACAGGGTTTAACAATCAGCCCCAGCATTTT.